The clone carrying this T cell receptor (beta chain) was seen more than once but under ten times. Antigen specificity is unknown. Naivety among CD8 cells was defined by CD45RO negativity and positive CCR7 selection, thereby excluding terminally differentiated effector memory CD45RA+ cells. DNA at 200 ng, tens of thousands of T cell genomes, went into sorted-subset replicate PCRs. Libraries were prepared by immunoSEQ multiplex PCR; TCRdb keeps only in-frame clonotypes and omits some of them. The sample contains roughly 2,000,000 clones, approximately 94% of which appear only once. This record belongs to a study of shared clonotypes between healthy human individuals. With 5 bases clipped from V and 4 bases from J, the junction kept 7 bases outside the gene matches. From germline, CDR1 is SEHNR and CDR2 FQNEAQ (reference sequence). This CDR3 comprises 14 residues. Findings and caveats of the study: Among non-shared clonotypes, generation probabilities were lower than among those shared by all four donors. Larger richness was generally estimated for naive than memory subsets.

The receptor was derived from a man aged 18 to 29 in good health. What was sequenced was naive CD8+ T cells sorted from blood. The chain links TRBV7-9 to TRBJ1-1, with 7 bases aligning to TRBD1. Here the CDR3 DNA reads TGTGCCAGCAGCCCACCGACAGGGACCACTGAAGCTTTCTTT. Translating gives CASSPPTGTTEAFF.